The 17 T cell receptor beta chains given below trace back to one sample, sequenced in a study of beta chain features in type 1 diabetes (dated by TCRdb to 2017 to 2018). Broader findings and caveats from the paper: Type 1 diabetes patients showed a moderate but significant shortening of TCRB CDR3 length in all four CD4+ subsets.

These receptors have no known antigen. Receptor amplification or capture employed the immunoSEQ multiplex PCR assay. The High Capacity cDNA Reverse Transcription Kit was used to reverse transcribe all of the isolated RNA, meaning that expressed TCRB transcripts were what got sequenced. The source is immuneACCESS, and TCRdb retained only in-frame sequences with V and J called. Part of the clones is not carried over; for the studies checked, unresolved V genes explain less than half of this, and the remainder is unexplained. Recorded for this sample are roughly 260,000 clones; about a tenth of them occurred a single time. Jointly, the top ten make up around 0.015% of the sample. The material sequenced was naive CD4+ T cells from blood. Sample cell subset or site, as interpreted from the label and publication: true naive CD4+ T cells. These receptors were collected from a man aged 25-45 years with type 1 diabetes.

This clone was seen more than once but under ten times. The V call is TRBV29-1, the J call TRBJ2-3; D is perhaps TRBD1 (6 bases). Trimming took 7 bases from V and 4 from J, leaving 12 bases between them. The germline CDR1 and CDR2 sequences are SQVTM and ANQGSEA. This CDR3 has 12 amino acids. CDR3 in DNA: TGCAGCGCCCAACAGGGCCCAGATACGCAGTATTTT. Residues: CSAQQGPDTQYF.

The chain employs TRBV4-1 and TRBJ1-2; D unresolved. Trimming stripped 1 base from V and 0 bases from J, with 9 bases between. This CDR3 is built from 15 residues. Germline V gene data show CDR1 as MGHRA and CDR2 as YSYEKL. The CDR3 spells CASSQGGFANYGYTF. CDR3 nucleotides: TGCGCCAGCAGCCAAGGAGGTTTTGCTAACTATGGCTACACCTTC.

This clone has just a few counts. The chain uses TRBV6-5 and TRBJ2-1; the match to TRBD1 covers 7 bases. The V and J ends lost 4 bases and 7 bases, in that order; junction bases with no gene match: 10. Germline V gene sequence: CDR1 MNHEY, CDR2 SVGAGI. The CDR3 consists of 15 residues. CDR3 in amino acids: CASSSIQGSPNEQFF. The CDR3 nucleotides read TGTGCCAGCAGTTCGATACAGGGGAGTCCAAATGAGCAGTTCTTC.

The chain carries TRBV5-1 and TRBJ2-5, with a weak D call TRBD1 (5 bases). The V gene lost 1 base and the J gene lost 5 bases, with 15 bases spanning the gap. The CDR3 has 15 residues. Germline CDR1 SGHRS, CDR2 YFSETQ. CDR3 DNA: TGCGCCAGCAGCTTGCGGCAGGGTGGTTGGGAGACCCAGTACTTC. Translated, it gives CASSLRQGGWETQYF.

This clone has just a few counts. V and J are TRBV30 and TRBJ1-1; 9 nucleotides agree with TRBD1. Unmatched junction bases numbered 9, after V lost 3 bases and J lost 4 bases. The CDR3 is 15 amino acids. Germline V gives CDR1 GTSNPN, CDR2 SVGIG (reference sequence). The CDR3: CAWRPTGGPGTEAFF. The CDR3 DNA is TGTGCCTGGAGGCCGACAGGGGGACCTGGCACTGAAGCTTTCTTT.

This clone was found a few times. The CDR3 sequence is CASSVGQGAGTEAFF. Here the CDR3 DNA reads TGTGCCAGCAGCGTAGGTCAGGGGGCCGGCACTGAAGCTTTCTTT. V is TRBV7-9 and J is TRBJ1-1; 8 nucleotides align to TRBD1. CDR1 and CDR2 (germline): SEHNR, FQNEAQ (reference sequence). This CDR3 comprises 15 residues. Unmatched junction bases numbered 9, after V lost 5 bases and J lost 4 bases.

The V and J genes are TRBV9 and TRBJ2-3, with D perhaps matching TRBD2 (5 bases). The CDR3 sequence is 14 residues long. V shed 4 bases and J shed 0 bases, with 9 bases lying between them. Germline CDR1 is SGDLS and CDR2 is YYNGEE. The CDR3 loop reads CASSKRQSTDTQYF. Written as DNA, the CDR3 is TGTGCCAGCAGCAAGCGGCAGAGCACAGATACGCAGTATTTT.

The rearrangement uses TRBV6-6 and TRBJ2-3; 8 bases map to TRBD1. The CDR3 is 13 amino acids. With V trimmed by 8 bases and J by 3 bases, 4 bases remained unmatched. Germline-derived CDR1 and CDR2 are MNHNY and SVGAGI (reference sequence). CDR3 nucleotide sequence: TGTGCCAGCTCAGGACAGGGTACAGATACGCAGTATTTT. Translating gives CASSGQGTDTQYF.

In its sample, this clone was seen a few times. The chain employs TRBV5-6 and TRBJ1-2; 9 bases fit TRBD1. From germline, CDR1 is SGHDT and CDR2 YYEEEE. The CDR3 has 15 amino acids. The J segment lost 4 bases and the V segment lost 0 bases, leaving 4 bases of the junction unmatched. The CDR3 loop is CASSLGQGGIYGYTF. The CDR3 nucleotides are TGTGCCAGCAGCTTGGGACAGGGGGGAATCTATGGCTACACCTTC.

This clone was observed a few times. The chain is built from TRBV2 and TRBJ2-2; 8 bases fit TRBD1. Germline V gene data show CDR1 as SNHLY and CDR2 as FYNNEI. CDR3 size: 15 residues. V was pared by 7 bases and J by 2 bases, with 6 bases of the junction left unmatched. The DNA for the CDR3 is TGTGCCAGCACTAGGACAGGGAGCAACACCGGGGAGCTGTTTTTT. Translating it yields CASTRTGSNTGELFF.

CDR3 sequence: CASNSGGQETQYF. CDR3 bases: TGTGCCAGCAACTCAGGGGGCCAAGAGACCCAGTACTTC. The rearrangement uses TRBV4-2 and TRBJ2-5, with 7 bases fitting TRBD1. Germline V gene lookup returns CDR1 LGHNA and CDR2 YNFKEQ. V lost 7 bases, J lost 1 base, and 3 bases stayed unmatched. The length of the CDR3 is 13 residues.

CDR3: CASSLVRNTEAFF. The CDR3 bases are TGTGCCAGCAGCTTAGTGAGAAACACTGAAGCTTTCTTT. The gene calls are TRBV11-2 and TRBJ1-1; no clear D gene. There are 13 residues in the CDR3. In germline, CDR1 is SGHAT, CDR2 FQNNGV. Trimming stripped 1 base from V and 2 bases from J, with 5 bases between. Full variable domain (missing parts from reference TRBV11-2 and TRBJ1-1): EAGVAQSPRYKIIEKRQSVAFWCNPISGHATLYWYQQILGQGPKLLIQFQNNGVVDDSQLPKDRFSAERLKGVDSTLKIQPAKLEDSAVYLCASSLVRNTEAFFGQGTRLTVV.

This chain uses TRBV7-2 with TRBJ2-5; a possible D gene is TRBD1 (6 bases). V was clipped by 5 bases and J by 4 bases, with 14 bases between them. Germline CDR1 and CDR2: SGHTA and FQGNSA. The CDR3 length is 14 residues. The CDR3 DNA sequence: TGTGCCAGCAGCCGTCAGGCGGACAGAGAGACCCAGTACTTC. Translated: CASSRQADRETQYF.

The chain links TRBV4-2 to TRBJ1-1; D is ambiguous. The CDR3 covers 14 residues. Deletions cut 4 bases from V and 0 bases from J, with 9 bases between. CDR1 is LGHNA, CDR2 YNFKEQ, per germline. CDR3 sequence: CASSPRTVNTEAFF. The CDR3 nucleotides read TGTGCCAGCAGCCCACGAACTGTGAACACTGAAGCTTTCTTT.

CDR3 protein: CASSIREKAFF. The CDR3 region has the DNA TGTGCCAGCAGTATCAGGGAAAAAGCTTTCTTT. The genes are TRBV28 and TRBJ1-1, with D maybe TRBD1 (5 bases). Trimming removed 5 bases from V and 9 bases from J, with 10 bases in between. The CDR3 has 11 amino acids. Germline CDR1 reads MDHEN; CDR2 reads SYDVKM.

This clone has just a few counts. This sequence joins TRBV4-2 and TRBJ1-6, with TRBD1 as a possible D gene (5 bases). V gave up 7 bases and J gave up 5 bases, with 18 bases separating them. CDR3 length equals 16 residues. The germline V gene has CDR1 LGHNA and CDR2 YNFKEQ. The CDR3 DNA reads as TGTGCCAGCACCCTATTAGAACAGGCGGATAATTCACCCCTCCACTTT. Amino acid sequence: CASTLLEQADNSPLHF.

This clone came up a few times. The V gene is TRBV9, the J gene TRBJ2-7; 7 bases match TRBD1. V lost 4 bases to trimming and J lost 7 bases; unmatched junction nucleotides: 8. CDR1 and CDR2 from the germline V gene are SGDLS and YYNGEE. This CDR3 contains 13 residues. CDR3 coding DNA: TGTGCCAGCAGCACCCTAGGGGGCGGTGAGCAGTACTTC. Residues: CASSTLGGGEQYF. The complete variable domain, with remaining parts taken from reference TRBV9 and TRBJ2-7, reads DSGVTQTPKHLITATGQRVTLRCSPRSGDLSVYWYQQSLDQGLQFLIQYYNGEERAKGNILERFSAQQFPDLHSELNLSSLELGDSALYFCASSTLGGGEQYFGPGTRLTVT.